Reported below is one TCR beta chain. Sequencing used immunoSEQ multiplex PCR; TCRdb keeps in-frame clones, though not all of them. Among 700,000 or so clones listed, approximately 83% were seen once. This sample was taken from a study of shared T cell receptors in the human thymus. The germline gives CDR1 PRHDT, CDR2 FYEKMQ (reference sequence). This CDR3 is 15 amino acids long. V trimming: 4 bases; J trimming: 2 bases; junction bases outside the gene matches: 3. This sample was also put to use in a study of human thymus T cells. That report notes: Donation was from healthy Finnish infants who were having corrective surgery that addressed congenital heart defects. Thymic resections from corrective heart surgery supplied the tissue. An apparent bias in V and J gene usage was seen in thymic and blood repertoires. Related research found strongly overlapping thymic repertoires in unrelated individuals.

This receptor was identified in a girl less than two years old with a congenital heart defect. V gene TRBV13 combines with J gene TRBJ2-1, with TRBD1 matching over 9 bases. The specimen was thymocytes. The CDR3 bases are TGTGCCAGCAGCTCCCGGGACAGGGCCTACAATGAGCAGTTCTTC. Translation: CASSSRDRAYNEQFF. Variable domain in full (rest from reference TRBV13 and TRBJ2-1): AAGVIQSPRHLIKEKRETATLKCYPIPRHDTVYWYQQGPGQDPQFLISFYEKMQSDKGSIPDRFSAQQFSDYHSELNMSSLELGDSALYFCASSSRDRAYNEQFFGPGTRLTVL.